The TCR beta chain described here comes from a study of blood T cell repertoires in COVID-19. In the study overall: Acute and convalescent COVID-19 samples came from the United States, Italy and Spain. The analysed material was cDNA or gDNA that came from T cells, B-cell-depleted T cells, or PBMCs.

The CDR3 totals 15 residues. CDR1 and CDR2 from the germline V gene are SGHRS and YFSETQ. The V segment lost 4 bases and the J segment 4 bases; nucleotides outside the gene matches: 8. As originally analysed: Amplification from reference gene primers served as the basis for estimated nucleated cell counts. Sequencing was performed with immunoSEQ multiplex PCR; in TCRdb, only in-frame clones are kept and a portion is missing. V and J calls and clone size are as listed in that table; D and trimming were resolved from the DNA. The sample records roughly 100,000 clones, nearly 85% being singletons. Input material: peripheral blood. The chain uses TRBV5-1 and TRBJ1-5; 7 nucleotides align to TRBD1. The sequence came from a human donor in a cohort sampled during active or convalescent COVID-19. CDR3 coding DNA: TGCGCCAGCAGCCCCAGAGGGGGCGGGAATCAGCCCCAGCATTTT. Translation gives CASSPRGGGNQPQHF.